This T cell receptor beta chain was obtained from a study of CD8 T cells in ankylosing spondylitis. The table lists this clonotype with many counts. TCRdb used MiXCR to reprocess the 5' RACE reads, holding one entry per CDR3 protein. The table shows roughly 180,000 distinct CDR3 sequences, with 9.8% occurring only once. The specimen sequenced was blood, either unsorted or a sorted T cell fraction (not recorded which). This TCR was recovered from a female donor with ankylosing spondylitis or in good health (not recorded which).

The CDR3 is CASSQERTPTRGNTEAFF. The CDR3 region has the DNA TGCGCCAGCAGCCAAGAAAGGACTCCAACCCGGGGCAACACTGAAGCTTTCTTT. The chain joins TRBV4-3 to TRBJ1-1, with D possibly TRBD1 on 5 matching bases. With 0 bases removed from V and 2 bases from J, the gap between germline ends came to 19 bases. The CDR3 is 18 residues long. Germline V lookup: CDR1 LGHNA, CDR2 YSLEER.